This TCR beta chain is from a study of shared clonotypes between healthy human individuals. V shed 0 bases, J shed 12 bases, and the junction held 4 bases outside the gene matches. The CDR3 runs 13 residues. The germline V gene has CDR1 SGHAT and CDR2 FQNNGV. Study results and limitations: Among non-shared clonotypes, generation probabilities were lower than among those shared by all four donors. Naive subsets tended to show greater estimated richness than memory subsets.

About this clone itself: Its target is not known.

Naive CD8 cells, CD45RO-negative and positively selected for CCR7, excluded terminally differentiated effector memory CD45RA+ cells. Healthy adults negative for HIV, lacking recent acute infections or vaccinations, served as donors. At the deep level, the assay was run. The table came from immunoSEQ multiplex PCR; TCRdb's copy has only in-frame clones and leaves some out. The table lists around 2.1 million clones, 93% of them singletons. Sequenced sample: naive CD8+ T cells from PBMCs. The chain employs TRBV11-2 and TRBJ1-2, with 10 positions matching TRBD1. The receptor comes from a man younger than 35 in good health. Some clones in this sample may be carry-over from other donors' samples. The CDR3 region has the DNA TGTGCCAGCAGCTTAGATCCCGACAGGGGGCACACCTTC. Its translation: CASSLDPDRGHTF.